These 31 T cell receptor beta chains share one sample of origin, sequenced in a study of cytomegalovirus exposure and HLA in healthy donors. Generated by immunoSEQ multiplex PCR, the TCRdb table keeps only in-frame clones and is missing some. The data show about 110,000 clones, 85% to 90% seen once. The sequenced sample consisted of PBMCs. The receptor set was obtained from a woman in her 30s in good health and CMV-seropositive.

The V and J genes are TRBV5-1 and TRBJ1-3; TRBD1 is a possible D gene (5 bases). V lost 2 bases and J lost 4, with 10 bases in between. The germline CDR1 and CDR2 sequences are SGHRS and YFSETQ. The CDR3 has 14 residues. This CDR3 is CASSFAGMGNTIYF. The CDR3, as DNA: TGCGCCAGCAGCTTCGCAGGGATGGGAAACACCATATATTTT. Together with reference TRBV5-1 and TRBJ1-3, the CDR3 gives the full variable domain: KAGVTQTPRYLIKTRGQQVTLSCSPISGHRSVSWYQQTPGQGLQFLFEYFSETQRNKGNFPGRFSGRQFSNSRSEMNVSTLELGDSALYLCASSFAGMGNTIYFGEGSWLTVV.

The chain combines TRBV11-2 with TRBJ2-2; D uncertain. This CDR3 has 12 residues. CDR1 is SGHAT, CDR2 FQNNGV, per germline. V was clipped by 6 bases and J by 7 bases, with 9 bases between them. The CDR3 DNA is TGTGCCAGCAGTTCCTTTAGCGGGGAGCTGTTTTTT. Residues: CASSSFSGELFF.

This clone was seen just once. The chain joins TRBV9 to TRBJ2-2; 7 positions match TRBD2. This CDR3 region has 15 residues. Trimming removed 4 bases from V and 7 bases from J; junction bases left unmatched: 10. Germline V lookup: CDR1 SGDLS, CDR2 YYNGEE. The CDR3 protein is CASSPSWEGDGELFF. CDR3 bases: TGTGCCAGCAGCCCCAGCTGGGAGGGTGACGGGGAGCTGTTTTTT.

V usage is TRBV6-6 and J usage is TRBJ2-2; 9 nucleotides match TRBD1. From germline, CDR1 is MNHNY and CDR2 SVGAGI (reference sequence). CDR3 length: 14 amino acids. V lost 8 bases, J lost 0 bases, and 1 base stayed unmatched. In DNA form, the CDR3 reads TGTGCCAGCGGGACAGGGACGAACACCGGGGAGCTGTTTTTT. As protein: CASGTGTNTGELFF.

This rearrangement joins TRBV4-3 to TRBJ2-6; 8 bases are shared with TRBD2. V shed 1 base and J 3 bases; nucleotides not matched to a gene: 5. The CDR3 is 17 residues long. Germline values: CDR1 LGHNA, CDR2 YSLEER. DNA for the CDR3: TGCGCCAGCAGCCAAGCGGGTGCGGGAGGTGGGGCCAACGTCCTGACTTTC. Residues: CASSQAGAGGGANVLTF.

The chain combines TRBV4-2 with TRBJ1-4; 7 bases match TRBD1. After removal of 1 base from V and 4 bases from J, the junction contained 3 bases not matched to a gene. Germline CDR1 reads LGHNA; CDR2 reads YNFKEQ. CDR3 length equals 15 residues. CDR3 nucleotides: TGTGCCAGCAGCCAAGGCGGGACAGATAATGAAAAACTGTTTTTT. It translates to CASSQGGTDNEKLFF.

The count of this clone is one. This chain uses TRBV6-5 with TRBJ2-3; TRBD2 might be the D (5 bases). The CDR3 totals 14 residues. V was shortened by 5 bases and J by 2 bases, with 11 bases between the two germline ends. The V gene's germline CDR1 is MNHEY and CDR2 SVGAGI. CDR3 DNA sequence: TGTGCCAGCAGTCGGACTTTCAACACAGATACGCAGTATTTT. Its protein is CASSRTFNTDTQYF.

The chain is built from TRBV5-5 and TRBJ2-7; D unresolved. Germline CDR1 and CDR2: SGHKS and YYEKEE (reference sequence). V dropped 0 bases and J dropped 0 bases, with 7 bases sitting between them. This CDR3 is built from 14 residues. This CDR3 reads CASSLVADSYEQYF. The CDR3, as DNA: TGTGCCAGCAGCTTGGTTGCGGACTCCTACGAGCAGTACTTC.

This clone appeared a few times. The J gene is TRBJ2-2, the V gene TRBV2; 7 bases agree with TRBD2. Germline CDR1 reads SNHLY; CDR2 reads FYNNEI. The CDR3 has 13 amino acids. V shed 3 bases, J shed 7 bases, and the junction held 2 bases outside the gene matches. The CDR3 spells CASSDERGGELFF. CDR3 coding DNA: TGTGCCAGCAGTGATGAGCGGGGCGGGGAGCTGTTTTTT.

This chain links TRBV27 with TRBJ2-7, with 8 bases aligning to TRBD1. V lost 6 bases to trimming and J lost 1 base; unmatched junction nucleotides: 8. This CDR3 has 15 amino acids. Germline V lookup: CDR1 MNHEY, CDR2 SMNVEV (reference sequence). The CDR3 nucleotides read TGTGCCAGCAGGTCGCAGGGGGCTTTGTCCTACGAGCAGTACTTC. Translation gives CASRSQGALSYEQYF.

This clone is a singleton in its sample. The V gene is TRBV7-9, the J gene TRBJ1-6; 11 bases align to TRBD1. Germline V CDR1 and CDR2: SEHNR, FQNEAQ (reference sequence). V shed 5 bases, J shed 15 bases, and the junction held 9 bases outside the gene matches. This CDR3 region has 14 residues. CDR3 sequence (DNA): TGTGCCAGCAGCACGGACAGGGGGCCCCAGGTCCTCCACTTT. It specifies CASSTDRGPQVLHF.

The rearrangement links TRBV9 to TRBJ1-4; D is possibly TRBD1 (5 bases). V dropped 0 bases and J dropped 5 bases, with 11 bases sitting between them. The V gene's germline CDR1 is SGDLS and CDR2 YYNGEE. The length of the CDR3 is 15 residues. This CDR3 is CASSVGGLRNEKLFF. The CDR3, as DNA: TGTGCCAGCAGCGTAGGGGGACTCCGGAATGAAAAACTGTTTTTT.

The gene calls are TRBV18 and TRBJ2-2, with 7 bases lining up with TRBD1. The trim removed 2 bases at V and 1 base at J, leaving 1 base unmatched. Germline CDR1 reads KGHSH; CDR2 reads LQKENI. The CDR3 spans 15 residues. The CDR3 region is CASSPGTENTGELFF. Written as DNA, the CDR3 is TGTGCCAGCTCACCAGGGACAGAGAACACCGGGGAGCTGTTTTTT. Combining the CDR3 with reference TRBV18 and TRBJ2-2 gives the whole variable domain NAGVMQNPRHLVRRRGQEARLRCSPMKGHSHVYWYRQLPEEGLKFMVYLQKENIIDESGMPKERFSAEFPKEGPSILRIQQVVRGDSAAYFCASSPGTENTGELFFGEGSRLTVL.

The chain uses TRBV19 and TRBJ2-7; TRBD1 matches 7 bases. The CDR3 consists of 14 residues. J lost 0 bases, V lost 7 bases, and 6 bases had no gene match. CDR1 LNHDA and CDR2 SQIVND come from the germline V gene (reference sequence). CDR3 region: CASKGQLSSYEQYF. The DNA of the CDR3 is TGTGCCAGTAAGGGACAGCTAAGCTCCTACGAGCAGTACTTC.

This chain connects TRBV5-1 to TRBJ1-1; no clear D gene. Trimming took off 4 bases at V and 4 bases at J, with 14 bases between the two ends. The CDR3 consists of 14 residues. Germline lookup yields CDR1 SGHRS and CDR2 YFSETQ. CDR3 amino acids: CASSPRGDGTEAFF. The CDR3 DNA reads TGCGCCAGCAGCCCCAGAGGTGACGGCACTGAAGCTTTCTTT.

This clone was recorded a few times. The rearrangement joins TRBV7-2 to TRBJ2-2, with TRBD1 matching over 7 bases. The V gene's germline CDR1 is SGHTA and CDR2 FQGNSA. The CDR3 is made up of 14 amino acids. V was clipped by 5 bases and J by 7 bases; unmatched bases: 7. The CDR3 is CASSRQGGIGELFF. The CDR3 DNA follows: TGTGCCAGCAGCCGACAAGGGGGCATCGGGGAGCTGTTTTTT.

This CDR3 is CASSQIGRERESRNEQFF. In nucleotides, the CDR3 is TGCGCCAGCAGCCAAATAGGGAGGGAGAGGGAGTCTCGCAATGAGCAGTTCTTC. This sequence joins TRBV4-1 and TRBJ2-1; 7 nucleotides line up with TRBD2. Germline CDR1 is MGHRA and CDR2 is YSYEKL. Trimming removed 2 bases from V and 6 bases from J; junction bases left unmatched: 16. This CDR3 is 18 amino acids long.

This chain uses TRBV4-3 with TRBJ2-6; TRBD2 matches at 7 bases. The CDR3 spans 16 residues. Trimming at V came to 1 base and at J to 4 bases, leaving 4 bases not matched to a gene. Per germline, CDR1 LGHNA and CDR2 YSLEER. Written as DNA, the CDR3 is TGCGCCAGCAGCCAAGCCCGGGGGGAGGGGGCCAACGTCCTGACTTTC. Translated, it gives CASSQARGEGANVLTF.

V and J are TRBV2 and TRBJ1-1; 8 bases agree with TRBD1. This CDR3 is built from 14 residues. Germline-derived CDR1 and CDR2 are SNHLY and FYNNEI. V trimming: 4 bases; J trimming: 3 bases; junction bases outside the gene matches: 4. CDR3 sequence (DNA): TGTGCCAGCAGTGGACAGGGGATGTACACTGAAGCTTTCTTT. Its protein is CASSGQGMYTEAFF.

The chain couples TRBV4-3 to TRBJ2-7; perhaps TRBD1 as D (5 bases). Looked up from germline, CDR1 is LGHNA and CDR2 is YSLEER. The CDR3 sequence is 14 residues long. Trimming left V 0 bases short and J 2 bases short, with 8 bases between. Here the CDR3 DNA reads TGCGCCAGCAGCCAAGATTGGGGCACCTACGAGCAGTACTTC. Its translation is CASSQDWGTYEQYF.

This sequence joins TRBV27 and TRBJ2-5; the D gene is possibly TRBD1 (6 bases). From germline, CDR1 is MNHEY and CDR2 SMNVEV (reference sequence). Deletions cut 5 bases from V and 3 bases from J, with 13 bases between. CDR3 length: 14 amino acids. CDR3 residues: CASSPHDRKETQYF. Here the CDR3 DNA reads TGTGCCAGCAGTCCCCATGACAGGAAAGAGACCCAGTACTTC.

This clone was recorded only once. The chain carries TRBV4-3 and TRBJ2-7; 10 nucleotides agree with TRBD2. The ends lost 0 bases at V and 2 bases at J; junction bases unmatched: 1. Germline V gene data show CDR1 as LGHNA and CDR2 as YSLEER. The length of the CDR3 is 15 residues. CDR3 sequence (DNA): TGCGCCAGCAGCCAAGATCTAGCGGGAGCCTACGAGCAGTACTTC. This codes for CASSQDLAGAYEQYF.

The chain uses TRBV29-1 and TRBJ2-3; D is perhaps TRBD2 (6 bases). CDR1 and CDR2 (germline): SQVTM, ANQGSEA. The CDR3 loop spans 15 amino acids. V lost 4 bases, J lost 0 bases, and 14 bases lay in between. The DNA of the CDR3 is TGCAGCGTTGGAGTAGCGGCCAGAAGCACAGATACGCAGTATTTT. This translates into CSVGVAARSTDTQYF.

As for this clone: Its ends do not fully match the called genes, so a read error is possible. The genes are TRBV7-7 and TRBJ1-3; 9 nucleotides agree with TRBD1. The CDR3 loop spans 17 amino acids. Germline CDR1 is SSHAT and CDR2 is FNYEAQ (reference sequence). The CDR3 DNA follows: TGTGCTAGCAGCTTAAACCGGGACAGGGACTCTGGAAACACCATATATTTT. Amino acid sequence: CASSLNRDRDSGNTIYF.

The gene calls are TRBV5-4 and TRBJ1-5, with no clear D. V lost 2 bases to trimming and J lost 6 bases, with 6 bases between them. Germline loops: CDR1 SGHNT, CDR2 YYREEE (reference sequence). The CDR3 is made up of 12 amino acids. CDR3 nucleotide sequence: TGTGCCAGCAGCTTCCCAGGTCAGCCCCAGCATTTT. This translates into CASSFPGQPQHF.

This clone was observed a handful of times. The chain has TRBV4-3 and TRBJ2-1; TRBD1 matches 7 bases. Germline CDR1 LGHNA, CDR2 YSLEER. The CDR3 consists of 16 residues. V trimming: 0 bases; J trimming: 3 bases; junction bases outside the gene matches: 5. For the CDR3, the DNA is TGCGCCAGCAGCCAAGATGCCCCAGGGGGCTACAATGAGCAGTTCTTC. It encodes CASSQDAPGGYNEQFF.

The rearrangement joins TRBV4-3 to TRBJ2-2; D may be TRBD2 (6 bases). V was shortened by 4 bases and J by 3 bases, with 9 bases between the two germline ends. This CDR3 has 14 residues. In germline, CDR1 is LGHNA, CDR2 YSLEER. The chain's CDR3 is CASSPGLHTGELFF. CDR3 in DNA: TGCGCCAGCAGCCCGGGACTCCACACCGGGGAGCTGTTTTTT.

The chain uses TRBV11-1 and TRBJ2-1; D unresolved. Per germline, CDR1 SGHAT and CDR2 FQDESV (reference sequence). CDR3 length: 15 amino acids. Trimming removed 1 base from V and 0 bases from J, with 7 bases in between. CDR3 region: CASSLEQSSYNEQFF. The CDR3 DNA follows: TGTGCCAGCAGCTTAGAACAGAGCTCCTACAATGAGCAGTTCTTC.

The chain combines TRBV4-1 with TRBJ2-1; 12 bases line up with TRBD2. The CDR3 runs to 16 residues. The V gene end was trimmed by 2 bases and the J gene end by 5 bases; junction bases not matched to a gene: 4. Germline CDR1 is MGHRA and CDR2 is YSYEKL. CDR3 DNA: TGCGCCAGCAGCCAAAGGACTAGCGGGACCAACAATGAGCAGTTCTTC. Protein: CASSQRTSGTNNEQFF.

This chain uses TRBV12-5 with TRBJ1-5; D not resolved. The CDR3 spans 12 residues. Looked up from germline, CDR1 is LGHNT and CDR2 is FRNRAP. V dropped 2 bases and J dropped 5 bases, with 4 bases sitting between them. The CDR3 coding sequence is TGTGCTAGTGGTTTGCCTTATCAGCCCCAGCATTTT. It translates to CASGLPYQPQHF.

The J gene is TRBJ1-4, the V gene TRBV15; the D is unclear. With 1 base removed from V and 7 bases from J, the gap between germline ends came to 10 bases. Germline V gene lookup returns CDR1 LNHNV and CDR2 YYDKDF (reference sequence). The CDR3 length is 14 residues. The CDR3 spells CATSRVSGGEKLFF. The CDR3 DNA sequence: TGTGCCACCAGCAGAGTTTCGGGAGGTGAAAAACTGTTTTTT.